The sequence of this TCR beta chain was determined in a study of tumor and adjacent non-tumor tissue in lung cancer. TCRbeta libraries were built with three rounds of nested PCR, modified from ARM-PCR. TCRdb used MiXCR to reprocess the multiplex PCR reads, holding one entry per CDR3 protein. The repertoire has about 90,000 distinct CDR3 sequences, around three quarters of them found once; the top ten carry around a fifth. General study results and limits: Tumor tissue had significantly higher TCR diversity than normal lung.

On this clonotype itself: Its target is not known. Compared with germline, one end of the junction differs, possibly owing to a read error.

The template was RNA from unsorted bulk tissue. This non-tumor lung sample came from over 3 cm beyond the tumor edge. CDR1 is SGHAT, CDR2 FQNNGV, per germline. CDR3 length: 15 amino acids. This sequence originates from a woman aged 50 to 60 with non-small cell lung cancer. The sequenced sample was distant non-tumor lung tissue. This rearrangement joins TRBV11-2 to TRBJ2-3; D is perhaps TRBD1 (6 bases). CDR3 amino acids: CTSSLGPPGDHTQCF. In DNA form, the CDR3 reads TGTACCAGCAGTTTAGGACCCCCAGGGGACCATACGCAGTGTTTT.